This T cell receptor (beta chain) was found in a study of human T cells and chemical hapten exposure. Time point specified: patch test 1, 2 weeks after DPC sensitization. As for treatment: therapeutic diphenylcyclopropenone sensitization with weekly scalp DPC. Unfractionated whole blood was the source from which total RNA was extracted. Drawing of blood took place ahead of applying each patch test. Trimming cost V 6 bases and J 4 bases, with 15 bases left between them. Germline V gives CDR1 DFQATT, CDR2 SNEGSKA (reference sequence). The CDR3 covers 13 residues. The library tagged each cDNA molecule with unique molecular identifiers. Using its own MiXCR run on the RACE reads, TCRdb lists one record per CDR3 protein. The data hold approximately 34,000 distinct CDR3 sequences, with around 6.4% observed a single time. Regarding this clonotype: Its matching antigen is unknown.

Study-wide results and caveats: Expanded TCR counts at PT1 were positively correlated with the patch test score.

The specimen was whole blood, collected in connection with sensitization to the hapten diphenylcyclopropenone (DPC). The rearrangement joins TRBV20-1 to TRBJ1-2, with D tentatively TRBD1 (5 bases). This TCR came from a woman in her twenties or thirties with alopecia areata. Some clones in this sample may be carry-over from other donors' samples. CDR3 DNA: TGCAGTGCCCCGAAAGACGGGGGCTATGGCTACACCTTC. Translating gives CSAPKDGGYGYTF.